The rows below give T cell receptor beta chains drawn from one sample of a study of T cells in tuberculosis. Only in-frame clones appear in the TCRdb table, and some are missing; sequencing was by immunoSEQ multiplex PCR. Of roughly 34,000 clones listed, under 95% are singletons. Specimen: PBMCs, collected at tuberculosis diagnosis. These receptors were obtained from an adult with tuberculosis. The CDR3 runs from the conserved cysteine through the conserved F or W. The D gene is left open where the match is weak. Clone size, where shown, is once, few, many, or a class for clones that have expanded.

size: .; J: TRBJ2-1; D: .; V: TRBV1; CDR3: CTSSPPPLAYYNEQFF; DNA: TGCACCAGCAGCCCGCCACCCCTCGCCTACTACAATGAGCAGTTCTTC
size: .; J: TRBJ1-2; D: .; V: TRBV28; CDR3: CASRSGVDGYTF; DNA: TGTGCCAGCCGTTCGGGGGTGGATGGCTACACCTTC
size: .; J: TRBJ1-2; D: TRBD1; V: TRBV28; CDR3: CASSTPQGFYGYTF; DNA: TGTGCCAGCAGTACCCCACAGGGGTTCTATGGCTACACCTTC
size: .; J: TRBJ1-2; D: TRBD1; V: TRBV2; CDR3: CASSSKGADRDGHYGYTF; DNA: TGTGCCAGCAGTTCCAAAGGGGCGGACAGGGATGGTCACTATGGCTACACCTTC
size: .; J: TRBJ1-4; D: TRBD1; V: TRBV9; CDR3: CASSDSGGKLFF; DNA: TGTGCCAGCAGTGACTCAGGGGGTAAACTGTTTTTT
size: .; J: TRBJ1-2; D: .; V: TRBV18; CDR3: CASSPASSNYGYTF; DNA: TGTGCCAGCTCACCGGCCAGTTCTAACTATGGCTACACCTTC
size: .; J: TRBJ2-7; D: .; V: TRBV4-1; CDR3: CASSQDSQDRQYF; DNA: TGCGCCAGCAGCCAAGATAGTCAGGACAGACAGTACTTC
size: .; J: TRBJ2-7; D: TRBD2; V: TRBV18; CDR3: CASSPPGLAFGYEQYF; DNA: TGTGCCAGCTCACCACCCGGACTAGCCTTCGGCTACGAGCAGTACTTC
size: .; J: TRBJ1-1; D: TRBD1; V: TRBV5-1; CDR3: CASSSGTGTEAFF; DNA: TGCGCCAGCAGCTCAGGGACAGGCACTGAAGCTTTCTTT
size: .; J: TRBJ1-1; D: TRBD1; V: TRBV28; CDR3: CASSLAGTGWSEAFF; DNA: TGTGCCAGCAGTTTAGCCGGGACAGGGTGGTCAGAAGCTTTCTTT
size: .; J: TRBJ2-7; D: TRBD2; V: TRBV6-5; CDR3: CASSYSTGGAYEQYF; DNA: TGTGCCAGCAGTTACTCGACGGGGGGGGCCTACGAGCAGTACTTC
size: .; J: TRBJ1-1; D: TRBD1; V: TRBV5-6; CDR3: CASSFATGTGVLTNTEAFF; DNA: TGTGCCAGCAGCTTTGCTACCGGGACAGGGGTGCTGACGAACACTGAAGCTTTCTTT
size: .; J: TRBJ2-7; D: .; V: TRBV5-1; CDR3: CASSSRTAAYEQYF; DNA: TGCGCCAGCAGCTCCAGGACAGCGGCCTACGAGCAGTACTTC
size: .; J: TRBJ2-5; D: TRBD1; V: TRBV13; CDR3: CASSRTGGYQETQYF; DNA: TGTGCCAGCAGCCGGACAGGGGGTTACCAAGAGACCCAGTACTTC
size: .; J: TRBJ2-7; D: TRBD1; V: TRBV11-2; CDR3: CASSSPRDRGSYEQYF; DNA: TGTGCCAGCAGCTCCCCCCGGGACAGGGGTTCCTACGAGCAGTACTTC
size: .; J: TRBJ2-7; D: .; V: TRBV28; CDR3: CASSLGGYEQYF; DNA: TGTGCCAGCAGTTTAGGGGGCTACGAGCAGTACTTC
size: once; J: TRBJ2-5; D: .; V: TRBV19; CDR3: CASSNRGRAETQYF; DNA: TGTGCCAGTAGCAATAGGGGCAGGGCAGAGACCCAGTACTTC